The clone carrying this T cell receptor (beta chain) was seen a handful of times. CDR1 is LGHNT, CDR2 FRNRAP, per germline. CDR3 length equals 16 residues. Trimming took 0 bases from V and 5 from J, leaving 16 bases between them. This entry is derived from a study of glioma-infiltrating T cells after dendritic cell vaccination. Clones were sequenced by immunoSEQ multiplex PCR, and TCRdb holds only the in-frame ones, with some missing. The sample contains approximately 64,000 clones, around 86% of which appear only once. The clonotype comes from a human donor with glioblastoma. This rearrangement joins TRBV12-5 to TRBJ2-5; D possibly corresponds to TRBD2 (7 bases). Source: blood, taken before dendritic cell vaccination. The CDR3, as DNA: TGTGCTAGTGGTTTGGTAGTAAGGGAGGGGGTGGAGACCCAGTACTTC. This translates into CASGLVVREGVETQYF.